Listed below are T cell receptor beta chains from one sample, sequenced in a study of blood T cell repertoires in COVID-19. Some clones are missing from TCRdb's copy, which holds only in-frame ones; the method was immunoSEQ multiplex PCR. The sample has fewer than 70,000 clones, about 86% seen once. Input material: peripheral blood. The receptor set was obtained from a woman in her sixties with acute or convalescent COVID-19. Both conserved end residues are part of each CDR3. Each record gives: D gene, clone size, J gene, V gene, CDR3 DNA, CDR3 protein. The D gene is left open where the match is weak. Clone size is given for some rows only: seen once, a few or many times, or a class if the clone is expanded.

D: TRBD1; size: .; J: TRBJ1-5; V: TRBV6-5; DNA: TGTGCCAGCGAGGGACAGGGTTATCAGCCCCAGCATTTT; CDR3: CASEGQGYQPQHF
D: TRBD1; size: .; J: TRBJ1-4; V: TRBV3-1/TRBV3-2; DNA: TGTGCCAGCAGCCAATCTGCCTTCGGACAGGGAGGATATGAAAAACTGTTTTTT; CDR3: CASSQSAFGQGGYEKLFF
D: TRBD1; size: .; J: TRBJ2-3; V: TRBV3-1/TRBV3-2; DNA: TGTGCCAGCAGCCCGTTGACAGGGGCCCTCACAGATACGCAGTATTTT; CDR3: CASSPLTGALTDTQYF
D: .; size: .; J: TRBJ2-7; V: TRBV30; DNA: TGTGCCTGGAGTGTTTTTCCGACTAGTGACTACGAGCAGTACTTC; CDR3: CAWSVFPTSDYEQYF
D: .; size: once; J: TRBJ1-3; V: TRBV5-6; DNA: TGTGCCAGCAGCTCCGGGACAACGTATGCCGGAAACACCATATATTTT; CDR3: CASSSGTTYAGNTIYF
D: .; size: .; J: TRBJ1-1; V: TRBV4-1; DNA: TGCGCCAGCAGCCAAGTGGGGGACTTGAACACTGAAGCTTTCTTT; CDR3: CASSQVGDLNTEAFF
D: .; size: .; J: TRBJ1-1; V: TRBV3-1/TRBV3-2; DNA: TGTGCCAGCAGCCAAATCGAGGACACTGAAGCTTTCTTT; CDR3: CASSQIEDTEAFF
D: .; size: .; J: TRBJ1-1; V: TRBV28; DNA: TGTGCCAGCATCTCGGGGGTTAGGACTGAAGCTTTCTTT; CDR3: CASISGVRTEAFF
D: .; size: .; J: TRBJ1-2; V: TRBV9; DNA: TGTGCCAGCAGCGTTGGCAGGGATTCTAACTATGGCTACACCTTC; CDR3: CASSVGRDSNYGYTF
D: .; size: .; J: TRBJ1-5; V: TRBV10-3; DNA: TGTGCCATCAGTGAGTCAACTCTGAGGGAGCAGCCCCAGCATTTT; CDR3: CAISESTLREQPQHF
D: TRBD2; size: .; J: TRBJ2-1; V: TRBV28; DNA: TGTGCCAGCAGTACTAGCGGCTACAATGAGCAGTTCTTC; CDR3: CASSTSGYNEQFF
D: TRBD2; size: .; J: TRBJ2-2; V: TRBV3-1/TRBV3-2; DNA: TGTGCCAGCGCACTAGCGGGAGGATATTTGGTGGAGCTGTTTTTT; CDR3: CASALAGGYLVELFF
D: .; size: once; J: TRBJ1-5; V: TRBV2; DNA: TGTGCCAGCAGTGAATCGGGAGGGAGGCAGCCCCAGCATTTT; CDR3: CASSESGGRQPQHF
D: .; size: .; J: TRBJ2-7; V: TRBV11-2; DNA: TGTGCCAGCAGCTCCAAGCTCCTTTCCTACGAGCAGTACTTC; CDR3: CASSSKLLSYEQYF
D: .; size: .; J: TRBJ2-5; V: TRBV25-1; DNA: TGTGCCAGCCAGCGTTTGGAGACCCAGTACTTC; CDR3: CASQRLETQYF
D: .; size: .; J: TRBJ2-3; V: TRBV9; DNA: TGTGCCAGCAGCGTATATCAAGACAGACGACACACAGATACGCAGTATTTT; CDR3: CASSVYQDRRHTDTQYF
D: .; size: .; J: TRBJ1-2; V: TRBV2; DNA: TGTGCCAGCAAGCTCGGGTCCTCGTATTCTGGCTACACCTTC; CDR3: CASKLGSSYSGYTF
D: .; size: .; J: TRBJ2-3; V: TRBV5-5; DNA: TGTGCCAGCAGCCCAGGGGCTAGCACAGATACGCAGTATTTT; CDR3: CASSPGASTDTQYF
D: .; size: .; J: TRBJ2-1; V: TRBV4-1; DNA: TGCGCCAGCAGCCAAGATTACCAGTCTTACAATGAGCAGTTCTTC; CDR3: CASSQDYQSYNEQFF
D: .; size: .; J: TRBJ1-1; V: TRBV12-5; DNA: TGTGCTAGTGGTTTGGTACATTCCAGGGGTGTGAACACTGAAGCTTTCTTT; CDR3: CASGLVHSRGVNTEAFF
D: TRBD2; size: few; J: TRBJ2-3; V: TRBV29-1; DNA: TGCAGCGTTGGGACTAGCGGGGGGGCCGGTACGCAGTATTTT; CDR3: CSVGTSGGAGTQYF
D: TRBD2; size: .; J: TRBJ2-6; V: TRBV2; DNA: TGTGCCACCCGGACTAGCCGGGGAAAGGGGGCTGGGGCCAACGTCCTGACTTTC; CDR3: CATRTSRGKGAGANVLTF
D: TRBD1; size: .; J: TRBJ2-7; V: TRBV5-1; DNA: TGCGCCAGCAGCTTGGCCGGGACAGTGGGGAACGAGCAGTACTTC; CDR3: CASSLAGTVGNEQYF